The entry below describes one T cell receptor (beta chain). A much larger clone differs by one base, so this may be a read error. Patients who underwent sequencing had shown CD8+CD57+ cell expansion by flow cytometry. This sample is part of a study of CD8+CD57+ T cells in acquired aplastic anemia. The TCR beta profiling, which covered VDJ combination and CDR3 sequence, was carried out using genomic DNA as the template. One entry per CDR3 protein, called by TCRdb with MiXCR from the reads. This sample carries 150,000 to 200,000 distinct CDR3 sequences, 47% of them seen once, and the ten largest clones take 2.5% to 3.5%. This TCR was sampled from a human donor with aplastic anemia. The sequenced material came from sorted CD4+, CD8+, or CD8+CD57+ T cells (not recorded which) from PBMCs.

In nucleotides, the CDR3 is TGTACCAGCAGAGAGGACACCTGGGACAAAAACATTCAGTACTTC. This encodes CTSREDTWDKNIQYF. The gene calls are TRBV2 and TRBJ2-4, with TRBD1 as a possible D gene (5 bases). The germline gives CDR1 SNHLY, CDR2 FYNNEI. The CDR3 sequence is 15 residues long.